The clone carrying this TCR beta chain showed up just a few times. What it binds is not known. This record comes from a study of cytomegalovirus exposure and HLA in healthy donors. This CDR3 region has 15 residues. With 6 bases clipped from V and 2 bases from J, the junction kept 6 bases outside the gene matches. Germline V gene sequence: CDR1 KGHSH, CDR2 LQKENI. Findings and limits, study-wide: Most CMV-associated TCR beta chains appeared HLA-restricted in a later analysis.

Primers included in the PCR were 60 Vbeta and 13 Jbeta primers. Profiled with immunoSEQ multiplex PCR; TCRdb holds only in-frame clones, not every one. The sample holds around 94,000 clones, roughly four fifths seen once. This rearrangement joins TRBV18 to TRBJ1-5, with 8 bases aligning to TRBD1. The sequence was obtained from a male donor in good health and CMV-seropositive. The sequenced material came from PBMCs. CDR3 DNA sequence: TGTGCCAGCTCGCCGGGACAGGTTCGCAATCAGCCCCAGCATTTT. Translated: CASSPGQVRNQPQHF.